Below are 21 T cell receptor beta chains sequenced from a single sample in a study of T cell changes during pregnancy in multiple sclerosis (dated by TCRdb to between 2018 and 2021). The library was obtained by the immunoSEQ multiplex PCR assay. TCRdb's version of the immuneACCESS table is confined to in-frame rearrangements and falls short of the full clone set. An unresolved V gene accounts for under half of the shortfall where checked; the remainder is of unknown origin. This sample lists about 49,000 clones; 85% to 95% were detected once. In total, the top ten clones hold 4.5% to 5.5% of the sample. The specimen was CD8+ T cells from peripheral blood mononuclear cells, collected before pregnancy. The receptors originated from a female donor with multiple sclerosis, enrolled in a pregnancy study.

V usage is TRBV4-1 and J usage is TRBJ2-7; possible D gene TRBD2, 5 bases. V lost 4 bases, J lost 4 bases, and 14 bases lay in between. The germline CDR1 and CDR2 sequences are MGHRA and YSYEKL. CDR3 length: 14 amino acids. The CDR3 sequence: CASSPTPWEYEQYF. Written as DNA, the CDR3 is TGCGCCAGCAGCCCCACACCTTGGGAGTACGAGCAGTACTTC.

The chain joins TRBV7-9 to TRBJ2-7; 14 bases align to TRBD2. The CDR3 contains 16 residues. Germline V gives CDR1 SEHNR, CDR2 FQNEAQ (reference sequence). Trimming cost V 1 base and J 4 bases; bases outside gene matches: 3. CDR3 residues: CASSLGLAGGSYEQYF. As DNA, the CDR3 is TGTGCCAGCAGCTTAGGACTAGCGGGAGGGTCGTACGAGCAGTACTTC.

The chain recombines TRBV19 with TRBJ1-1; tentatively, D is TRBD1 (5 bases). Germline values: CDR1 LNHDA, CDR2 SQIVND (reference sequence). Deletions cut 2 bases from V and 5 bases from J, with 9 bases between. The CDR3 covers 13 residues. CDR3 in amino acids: CASSIRGSTEAFF. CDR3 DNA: TGTGCCAGTAGTATAAGGGGCTCGACTGAAGCTTTCTTT. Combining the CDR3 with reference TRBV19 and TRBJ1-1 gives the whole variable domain DGGITQSPKYLFRKEGQNVTLSCEQNLNHDAMYWYRQDPGQGLRLIYYSQIVNDFQKGDIAEGYSVSREKKESFPLTVTSAQKNPTAFYLCASSIRGSTEAFFGQGTRLTVV.

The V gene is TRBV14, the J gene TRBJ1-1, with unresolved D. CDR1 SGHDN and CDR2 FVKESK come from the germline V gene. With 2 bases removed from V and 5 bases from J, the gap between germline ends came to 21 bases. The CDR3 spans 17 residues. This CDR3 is CASSQLRGRAVRTEAFF. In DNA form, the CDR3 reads TGTGCCAGCAGCCAATTGCGGGGTAGGGCGGTTCGGACTGAAGCTTTCTTT.

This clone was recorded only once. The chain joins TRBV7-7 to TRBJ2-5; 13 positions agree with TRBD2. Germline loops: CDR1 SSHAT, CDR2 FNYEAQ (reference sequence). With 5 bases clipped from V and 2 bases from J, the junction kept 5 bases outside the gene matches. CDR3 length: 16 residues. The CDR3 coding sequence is TGTGCCAGCAGCCTTCGACTAGCGGGAGGTCAAGAGACCCAGTACTTC. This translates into CASSLRLAGGQETQYF.

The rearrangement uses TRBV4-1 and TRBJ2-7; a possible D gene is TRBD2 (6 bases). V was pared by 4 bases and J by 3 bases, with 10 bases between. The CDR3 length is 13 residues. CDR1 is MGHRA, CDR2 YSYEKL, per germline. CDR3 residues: CASSPPGGYEQYF. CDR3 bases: TGCGCCAGCAGCCCGCCCGGGGGCTACGAGCAGTACTTC.

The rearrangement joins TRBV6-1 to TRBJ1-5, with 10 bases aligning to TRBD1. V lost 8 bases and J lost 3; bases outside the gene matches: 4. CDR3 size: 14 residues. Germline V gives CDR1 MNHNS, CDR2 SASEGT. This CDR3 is CASRDRGFNQPQHF. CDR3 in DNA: TGTGCCAGCCGGGACAGGGGATTCAATCAGCCCCAGCATTTT.

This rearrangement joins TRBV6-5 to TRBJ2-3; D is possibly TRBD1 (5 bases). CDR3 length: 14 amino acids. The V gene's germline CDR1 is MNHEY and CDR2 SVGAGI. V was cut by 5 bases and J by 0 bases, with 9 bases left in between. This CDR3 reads CASSQGSSTDTQYF. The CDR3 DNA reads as TGTGCCAGCAGTCAGGGATCTAGCACAGATACGCAGTATTTT.

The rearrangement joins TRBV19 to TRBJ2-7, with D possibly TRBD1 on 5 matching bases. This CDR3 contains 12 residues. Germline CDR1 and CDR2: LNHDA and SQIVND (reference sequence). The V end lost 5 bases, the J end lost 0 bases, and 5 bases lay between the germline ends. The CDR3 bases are TGTGCCAGTAGTGACAGCTCCTACGAGCAGTACTTC. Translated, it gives CASSDSSYEQYF.

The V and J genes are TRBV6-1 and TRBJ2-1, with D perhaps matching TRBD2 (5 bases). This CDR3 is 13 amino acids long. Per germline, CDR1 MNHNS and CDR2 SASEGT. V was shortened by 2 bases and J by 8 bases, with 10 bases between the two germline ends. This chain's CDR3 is CASSEYEGDEQFF. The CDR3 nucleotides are TGTGCCAGCAGTGAATATGAGGGCGATGAGCAGTTCTTC.

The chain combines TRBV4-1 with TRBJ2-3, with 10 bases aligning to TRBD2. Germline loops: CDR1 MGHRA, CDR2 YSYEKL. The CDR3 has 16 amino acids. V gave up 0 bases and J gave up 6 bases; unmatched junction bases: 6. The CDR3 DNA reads TGCGCCAGCAGCCAAGAGGCTAGCGGGAGTTTGGATACGCAGTATTTT. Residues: CASSQEASGSLDTQYF.

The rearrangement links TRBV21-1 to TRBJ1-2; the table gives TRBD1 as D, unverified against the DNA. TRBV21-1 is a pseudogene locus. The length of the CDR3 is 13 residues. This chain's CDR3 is CASSNRRGLGYTF. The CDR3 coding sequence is TGTGCCAGCAGCAACCGCAGGGGATTGGGCTACACCTTC.

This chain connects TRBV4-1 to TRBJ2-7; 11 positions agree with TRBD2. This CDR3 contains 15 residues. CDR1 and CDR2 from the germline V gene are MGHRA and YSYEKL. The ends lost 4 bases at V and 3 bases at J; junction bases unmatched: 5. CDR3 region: CASSLTTSGNYEQYF. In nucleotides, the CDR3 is TGCGCCAGCAGCCTCACGACTAGCGGGAACTACGAGCAGTACTTC.

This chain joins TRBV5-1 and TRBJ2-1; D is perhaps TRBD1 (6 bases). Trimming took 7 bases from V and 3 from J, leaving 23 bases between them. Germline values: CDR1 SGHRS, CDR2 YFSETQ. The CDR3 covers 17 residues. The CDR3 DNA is TGCGCCAGCCGCCTCCACAGGGAGACGACGGGCTACAATGAGCAGTTCTTC. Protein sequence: CASRLHRETTGYNEQFF.

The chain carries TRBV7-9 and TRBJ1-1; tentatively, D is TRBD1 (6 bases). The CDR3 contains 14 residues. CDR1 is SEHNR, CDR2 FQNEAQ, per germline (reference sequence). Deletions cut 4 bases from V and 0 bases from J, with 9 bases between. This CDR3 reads CASSSTGMNTEAFF. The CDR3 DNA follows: TGTGCCAGCAGCTCGACAGGAATGAACACTGAAGCTTTCTTT.

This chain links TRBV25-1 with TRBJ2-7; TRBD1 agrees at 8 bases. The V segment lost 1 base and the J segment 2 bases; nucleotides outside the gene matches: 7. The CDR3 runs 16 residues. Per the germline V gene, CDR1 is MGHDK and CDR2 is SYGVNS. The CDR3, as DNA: TGTGCCAGCAGTGAATCAACACGGACAGGGACCTACGAGCAGTACTTC. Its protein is CASSESTRTGTYEQYF.

CDR3 coding DNA: TGTGCCAGCAGCTTCGCAGGGTCGGACACTGAAGCTTTCTTT. It is translated as CASSFAGSDTEAFF. This sequence joins TRBV7-6 and TRBJ1-1, with D perhaps matching TRBD1 (5 bases). Per germline, CDR1 SGHVS and CDR2 FNYEAQ. V lost 3 bases to trimming and J lost 3 bases, with 11 bases between them. The CDR3 is 14 residues long.

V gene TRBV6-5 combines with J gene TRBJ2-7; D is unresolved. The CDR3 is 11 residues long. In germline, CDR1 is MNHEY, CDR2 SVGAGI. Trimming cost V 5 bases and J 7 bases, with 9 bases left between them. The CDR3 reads CASSPFREQYF. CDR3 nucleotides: TGTGCCAGCAGTCCGTTTCGGGAGCAGTACTTC.

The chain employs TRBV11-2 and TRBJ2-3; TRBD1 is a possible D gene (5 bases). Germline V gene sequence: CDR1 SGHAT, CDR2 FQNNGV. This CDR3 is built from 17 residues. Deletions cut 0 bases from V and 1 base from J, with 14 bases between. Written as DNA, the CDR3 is TGTGCCAGCAGCTTAGATCTGGTCAGGGCGGGCACAGATACGCAGTATTTT. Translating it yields CASSLDLVRAGTDTQYF.

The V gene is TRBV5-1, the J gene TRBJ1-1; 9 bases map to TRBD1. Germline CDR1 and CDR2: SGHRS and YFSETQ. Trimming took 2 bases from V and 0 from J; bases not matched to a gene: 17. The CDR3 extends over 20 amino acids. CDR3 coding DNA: TGCGCCAGCAGCTTCAATTATGTGGGGACAGGGCTTCAAATGAACACTGAAGCTTTCTTT. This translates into CASSFNYVGTGLQMNTEAFF.

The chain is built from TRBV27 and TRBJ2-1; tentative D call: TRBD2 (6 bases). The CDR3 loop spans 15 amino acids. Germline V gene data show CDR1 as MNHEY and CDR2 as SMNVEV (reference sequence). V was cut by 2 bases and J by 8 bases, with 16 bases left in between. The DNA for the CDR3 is TGTGCCAGCAGTTTACCCGGGGACTCCGTCCATGAGCAGTTCTTC. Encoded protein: CASSLPGDSVHEQFF.